This is a list of T cell receptor beta chains from one sample in a study of blood T cell repertoires in COVID-19. The table came from immunoSEQ multiplex PCR; TCRdb's copy has only in-frame clones and leaves some out. The table records a few hundred thousand clones, 85% to 90% of them present only once. Source material: PBMCs or T cells enriched from blood (not recorded which). These receptors were obtained from a woman under 30 who had recovered from COVID-19. The CDR3 runs from the conserved cysteine through the conserved F or W. Each record gives: CDR3 protein, V gene.

cdr3_aa: CASSFFPWDSGSNQPQHF
v_call: TRBV19

cdr3_aa: CASSPQGGPKNTEAFF
v_call: TRBV18

cdr3_aa: CASSQVIAGVGGEQFF
v_call: TRBV3-1/TRBV3-2

cdr3_aa: CASSFRTEAYEQYF
v_call: TRBV7-9

cdr3_aa: CASSQAQQGADSGEQYF
v_call: TRBV4-1

cdr3_aa: CASSESGLAGGPEQYF
v_call: TRBV10-1

cdr3_aa: CAWSLTGRAFF
v_call: TRBV30

cdr3_aa: CASSLFRDRVPGELFF
v_call: TRBV5-1

cdr3_aa: CASSTGEPQETQYF
v_call: TRBV2

cdr3_aa: CASIEAGANVLTF
v_call: TRBV5-1

cdr3_aa: CAWGGDGPRGTNTEAFF
v_call: TRBV30

cdr3_aa: CASTVRTNYGYTF
v_call: TRBV2

cdr3_aa: CASNVHMNTEAFF
v_call: TRBV7-9

cdr3_aa: CSVSGNTEAFF
v_call: TRBV29-1

cdr3_aa: CATSDPQGSGEKLFF
v_call: TRBV24-1

cdr3_aa: CASSFGQGLYGYTF
v_call: TRBV28

cdr3_aa: CASPSWYEQYF
v_call: TRBV27

cdr3_aa: CASSIRFVAGGYNEQFF
v_call: TRBV19

cdr3_aa: CASSRDRGYNEQFF
v_call: TRBV6-5

cdr3_aa: CASSYSEGLHTEAFF
v_call: TRBV6-5

cdr3_aa: CASSEAILAGTYNEQFF
v_call: TRBV25-1

cdr3_aa: CASGQGSDEQFF
v_call: TRBV13

cdr3_aa: CASSLRRDSYTDTQYF
v_call: TRBV7-3

cdr3_aa: CASSRKKKPGLAGGRDTQYF
v_call: TRBV9

cdr3_aa: CASSPVTVARETQYF
v_call: TRBV6-5

cdr3_aa: CASSLVGTRLYNEQFF
v_call: TRBV7-8

cdr3_aa: CSAGTSHEQYF
v_call: TRBV20-1

cdr3_aa: CASSPWDRGNTGELFF
v_call: TRBV18

cdr3_aa: CAISERQGLENYGYTF
v_call: TRBV10-3

cdr3_aa: CASSLERTVNTGELFF
v_call: TRBV5-1

cdr3_aa: CASSLRPGDTDTQYF
v_call: TRBV11-2

cdr3_aa: CASSLDDSSYNEQFF
v_call: TRBV5-1

cdr3_aa: CASSDRQSNGYTF
v_call: TRBV2

cdr3_aa: CASSLIAGAGELFF
v_call: TRBV7-3

cdr3_aa: CASSLASGRETGELFF
v_call: TRBV5-4

cdr3_aa: CASSQGLRISYEQYF
v_call: TRBV3-1/TRBV3-2

cdr3_aa: CAISSGREDEQFF
v_call: TRBV10-3

cdr3_aa: CASGLAGVSYEQYF
v_call: TRBV19

cdr3_aa: CAWSTDRGPYNEQFF
v_call: TRBV30

cdr3_aa: CASSPARGWDYEQYF
v_call: TRBV5-8

cdr3_aa: CASSQGTYSNQPQHF
v_call: TRBV14

cdr3_aa: CASRRDLSTEAFF
v_call: TRBV7-2

cdr3_aa: CASSESWGVGNTIYF
v_call: TRBV6-1

cdr3_aa: CASSLSGGYQETQYF
v_call: TRBV7-3

cdr3_aa: CASSLFLPGLEETQYF
v_call: TRBV7-6

cdr3_aa: CASSPTTVGRVGNTIYF
v_call: TRBV9

cdr3_aa: CASSHEGVGNTEAFF
v_call: TRBV3-1/TRBV3-2

cdr3_aa: CASSLVGSSYEQYF
v_call: TRBV5-1